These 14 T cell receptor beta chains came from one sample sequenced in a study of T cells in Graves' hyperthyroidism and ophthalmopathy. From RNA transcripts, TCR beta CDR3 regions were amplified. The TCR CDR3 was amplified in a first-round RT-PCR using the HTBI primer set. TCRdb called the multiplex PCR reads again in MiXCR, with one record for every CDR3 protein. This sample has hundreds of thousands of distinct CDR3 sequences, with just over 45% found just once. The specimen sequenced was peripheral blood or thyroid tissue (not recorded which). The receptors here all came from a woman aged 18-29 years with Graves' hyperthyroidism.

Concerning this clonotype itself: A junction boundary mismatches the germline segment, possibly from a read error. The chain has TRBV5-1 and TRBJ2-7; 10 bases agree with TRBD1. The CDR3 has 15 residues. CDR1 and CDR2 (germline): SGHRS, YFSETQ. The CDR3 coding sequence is TGCGTCAGCAGCTTGGAGGCGACAGGGGGCCACGAGCAGTACTTC. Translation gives CVSSLEATGGHEQYF.

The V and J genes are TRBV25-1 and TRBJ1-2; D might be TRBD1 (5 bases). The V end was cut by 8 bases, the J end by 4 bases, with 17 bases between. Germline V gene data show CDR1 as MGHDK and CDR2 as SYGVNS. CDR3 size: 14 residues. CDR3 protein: CASVDSGESYGYTF. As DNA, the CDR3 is TGTGCCAGCGTTGACTCGGGGGAGAGCTATGGCTACACCTTC.

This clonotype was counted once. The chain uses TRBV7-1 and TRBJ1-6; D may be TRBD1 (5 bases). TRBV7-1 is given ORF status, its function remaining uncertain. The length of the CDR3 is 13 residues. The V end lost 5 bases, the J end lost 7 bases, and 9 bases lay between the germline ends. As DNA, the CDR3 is TGTGCCAGCAGCGCAGGGTTAAATTCACCCCTCCACTTT. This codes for CASSAGLNSPLHF.

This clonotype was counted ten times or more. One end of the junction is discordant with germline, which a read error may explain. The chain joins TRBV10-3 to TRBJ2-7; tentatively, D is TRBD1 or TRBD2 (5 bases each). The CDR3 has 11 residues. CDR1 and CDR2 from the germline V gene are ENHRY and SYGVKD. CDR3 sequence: CAISDGAEPDF. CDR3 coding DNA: TGTGCCATCAGTGACGGGGCGGAGCCGGACTTC.

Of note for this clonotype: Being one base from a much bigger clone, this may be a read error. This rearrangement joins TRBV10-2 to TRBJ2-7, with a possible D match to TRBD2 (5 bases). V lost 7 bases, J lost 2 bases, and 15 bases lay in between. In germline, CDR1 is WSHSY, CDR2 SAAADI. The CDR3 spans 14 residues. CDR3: CASTRGQGTYEQYF. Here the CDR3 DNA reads TGCGCCAGCACTCGGGGTCAAGGTACCTACGAGCAGTACTTC.

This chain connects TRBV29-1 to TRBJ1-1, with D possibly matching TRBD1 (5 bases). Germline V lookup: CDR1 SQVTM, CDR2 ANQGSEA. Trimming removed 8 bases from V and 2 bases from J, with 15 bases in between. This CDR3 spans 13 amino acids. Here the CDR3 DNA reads TGCAGCAGTTACTCGGGGCTTAACACTGAAGCTTTCTTT. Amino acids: CSSYSGLNTEAFF.

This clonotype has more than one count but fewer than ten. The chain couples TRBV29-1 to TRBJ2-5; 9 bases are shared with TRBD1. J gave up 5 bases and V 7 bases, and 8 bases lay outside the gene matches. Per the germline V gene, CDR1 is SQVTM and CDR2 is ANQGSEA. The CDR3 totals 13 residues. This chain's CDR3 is CSGRTGDGETQYF. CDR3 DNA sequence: TGCAGCGGTCGGACAGGGGATGGGGAGACCCAGTACTTC.

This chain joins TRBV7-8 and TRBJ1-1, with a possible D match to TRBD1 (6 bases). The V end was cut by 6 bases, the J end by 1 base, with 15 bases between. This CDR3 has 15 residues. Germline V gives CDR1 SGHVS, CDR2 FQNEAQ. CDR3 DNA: TGTGCCAGCAGTTATGGGGGGCCCCAGAACACTGAAGCTTTCTTT. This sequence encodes CASSYGGPQNTEAFF.

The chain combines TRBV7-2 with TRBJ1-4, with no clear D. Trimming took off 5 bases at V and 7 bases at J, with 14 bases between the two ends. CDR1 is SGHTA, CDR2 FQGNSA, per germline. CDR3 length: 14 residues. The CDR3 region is CASSLGGGPEKLFF. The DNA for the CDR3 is TGTGCCAGCAGCCTAGGAGGAGGCCCTGAAAAACTGTTTTTT.

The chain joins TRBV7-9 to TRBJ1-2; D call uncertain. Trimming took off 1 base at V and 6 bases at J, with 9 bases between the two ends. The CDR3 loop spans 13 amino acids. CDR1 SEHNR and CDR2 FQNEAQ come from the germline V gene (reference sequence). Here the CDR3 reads CASSLVGLNGYTF. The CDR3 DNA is TGTGCCAGCAGCTTAGTAGGCCTGAATGGCTACACCTTC.

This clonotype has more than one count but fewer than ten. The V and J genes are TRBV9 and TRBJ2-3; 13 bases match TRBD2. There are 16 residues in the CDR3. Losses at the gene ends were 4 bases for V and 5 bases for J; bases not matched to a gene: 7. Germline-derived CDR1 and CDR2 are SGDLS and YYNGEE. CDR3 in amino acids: CASSRGTSGMLDTQYF. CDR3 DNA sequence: TGTGCCAGCAGCCGGGGGACTAGCGGGATGTTAGATACGCAGTATTTT.

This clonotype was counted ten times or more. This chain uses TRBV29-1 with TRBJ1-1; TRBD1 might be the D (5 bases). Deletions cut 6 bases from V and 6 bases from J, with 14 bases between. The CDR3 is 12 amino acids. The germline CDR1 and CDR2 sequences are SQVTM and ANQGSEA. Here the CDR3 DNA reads TGCAGCGTGCAAACAGGTAGCGCTGAAGCTTTCTTT. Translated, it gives CSVQTGSAEAFF.

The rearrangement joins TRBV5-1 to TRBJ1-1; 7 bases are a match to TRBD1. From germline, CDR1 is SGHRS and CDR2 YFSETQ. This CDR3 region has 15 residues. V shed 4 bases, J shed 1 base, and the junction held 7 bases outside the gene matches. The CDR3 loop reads CASSLLTGENTEAFF. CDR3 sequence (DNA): TGCGCCAGCAGCCTTCTCACAGGGGAGAACACTGAAGCTTTCTTT.

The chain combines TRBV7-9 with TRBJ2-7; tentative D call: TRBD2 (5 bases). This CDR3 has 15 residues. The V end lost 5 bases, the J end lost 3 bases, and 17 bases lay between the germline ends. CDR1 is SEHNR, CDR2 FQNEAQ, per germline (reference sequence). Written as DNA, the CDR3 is TGTGCCAGCAGCCACGAACTAGTACCCGACTACGAGCAGTACTTC. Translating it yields CASSHELVPDYEQYF.